A single sample gave rise to the 14 T cell receptor beta chains below, sequenced in a study of blood T cell repertoires in COVID-19. Profiling relied on immunoSEQ multiplex PCR, and the TCRdb table lists in-frame clones only, not all of them. The table records 150,000 to 200,000 clones, roughly 80% of them present only once. The material sequenced was peripheral blood. These TCRs come from a human donor in a cohort sampled during active COVID-19.

The chain combines TRBV3-1 (or the pseudogene TRBV3-2) with TRBJ1-2; D gene ambiguous. Per the germline V gene, CDR1 is LGHDT and CDR2 is YNNKEL (reference sequence). The length of the CDR3 is 13 residues. Trimming removed 1 base at V and 6 bases at J, with 9 bases between. The CDR3: CASSQAGWDGYTF. As DNA, the CDR3 is TGTGCCAGCAGCCAAGCGGGTTGGGATGGCTACACCTTC.

This chain connects TRBV9 to TRBJ1-2, with TRBD1 matching 7 bases. This CDR3 comprises 15 residues. The V gene end was trimmed by 6 bases and the J gene end by 1 base; junction bases not matched to a gene: 9. The V gene's germline CDR1 is SGDLS and CDR2 YYNGEE. The CDR3 sequence: CASTRPTGDNYGYTF. As DNA, the CDR3 is TGTGCCAGCACCCGTCCAACAGGGGATAACTATGGCTACACCTTC.

V is TRBV27 and J is TRBJ1-6; D perhaps matches TRBD1 (6 bases). The CDR3 covers 18 residues. The V gene lost 4 bases and the J gene lost 0 bases, with 16 bases spanning the gap. Germline V gives CDR1 MNHEY, CDR2 SMNVEV (reference sequence). The CDR3 sequence is CASSSFIMDSSYNSPLHF. The CDR3 DNA sequence: TGTGCCAGCAGTTCGTTTATTATGGACAGCTCCTATAATTCACCCCTCCACTTT.

This clone showed up just a few times. This chain uses TRBV9 with TRBJ2-5, with a tentative D call TRBD2 (5 bases). Germline V lookup: CDR1 SGDLS, CDR2 YYNGEE. The CDR3 contains 15 residues. Trimming shortened V by 6 bases and J by 2 bases, and 17 bases separated the two germline ends. The CDR3 sequence is CASNRGSTGQETQYF. In DNA form, the CDR3 reads TGTGCCAGCAACAGAGGGTCTACGGGGCAAGAGACCCAGTACTTC.

J is TRBJ1-2 and V is TRBV6-5; 8 bases map to TRBD1. V was pared by 4 bases and J by 3 bases, with 4 bases of the junction left unmatched. Germline CDR1 reads MNHEY; CDR2 reads SVGAGI. CDR3 size: 14 residues. The CDR3 nucleotides are TGTGCCAGCAGTTTCCAGGACAGGGACTATGGCTACACCTTC. It translates to CASSFQDRDYGYTF.

The rearrangement joins TRBV7-8 to TRBJ2-7; 8 nucleotides match TRBD2. The length of the CDR3 is 15 residues. The germline gives CDR1 SGHVS, CDR2 FQNEAQ. Losses at the gene ends were 4 bases for V and 0 bases for J; bases not matched to a gene: 5. CDR3 nucleotide sequence: TGTGCCAGCAGCTCAGAAGGGACTAGCTCCTACGAGCAGTACTTC. It translates to CASSSEGTSSYEQYF.

Only one count was recorded for this clone. V gene TRBV25-1 combines with J gene TRBJ1-1; weak D call: TRBD1 (6 bases). The CDR3 spans 13 residues. Trimming left V 3 bases short and J 5 bases short, with 10 bases between. From germline, CDR1 is MGHDK and CDR2 SYGVNS. The CDR3 nucleotides are TGTGCCAGCAGTGATACAGGGCCTACTGAAGCTTTCTTT. Translation gives CASSDTGPTEAFF. Supplemented by reference TRBV25-1 and TRBJ1-1, the full variable domain reads EADIYQTPRYLVIGTGKKITLECSQTMGHDKMYWYQQDPGMELHLIHYSYGVNSTEKGDLSSESTVSRIRTEHFPLTLESARPSHTSQYLCASSDTGPTEAFFGQGTRLTVV.

This clone was seen only once. The chain recombines TRBV27 with TRBJ2-2; TRBD2 might be the D (6 bases). Trimming left V 10 bases short and J 0 bases short, with 18 bases between. The CDR3 totals 16 residues. Germline V gives CDR1 MNHEY, CDR2 SMNVEV (reference sequence). CDR3 loop: CATQSWGRPNTGELFF. The CDR3 coding sequence is TGTGCCACCCAGTCGTGGGGGAGGCCGAACACCGGGGAGCTGTTTTTT.

The chain carries TRBV3-1 (or the pseudogene TRBV3-2) and TRBJ2-2, with a weak D call TRBD2 (5 bases). V lost 6 bases and J lost 2, with 13 bases in between. CDR1 LGHDT and CDR2 YNNKEL come from the germline V gene (reference sequence). This CDR3 region has 15 residues. This CDR3 is CASSVPSGNTGELFF. The DNA of the CDR3 is TGTGCCAGCAGTGTCCCGAGCGGCAACACCGGGGAGCTGTTTTTT.

The J gene is TRBJ1-2, the V gene TRBV7-2; no reliable D call. The germline V gene encodes CDR1 SGHTA and CDR2 FQGNSA. V lost 1 base and J 5 bases, leaving 5 bases between the germline ends. The CDR3 is 12 residues long. CDR3 sequence reads: CASSLGEYGYTF. DNA for the CDR3: TGTGCCAGCAGCTTAGGGGAGTATGGCTACACCTTC. Complete variable domain (other parts from reference TRBV7-2 and TRBJ1-2): GAGVSQSPSNKVTEKGKDVELRCDPISGHTALYWYRQSLGQGLEFLIYFQGNSAPDKSGLPSDRFSAERTGGSVSTLTIQRTQQEDSAVYLCASSLGEYGYTFGSGTRLTVV.

This clone was observed a single time. The V gene is TRBV7-2, the J gene TRBJ1-2, with 7 bases fitting TRBD1. This CDR3 is built from 13 residues. In germline, CDR1 is SGHTA, CDR2 FQGNSA. J gave up 6 bases and V 4 bases, and 5 bases lay outside the gene matches. The CDR3, as DNA: TGTGCCAGCAGCTCAGACAGGGTTCATGGCTACACCTTC. Translated: CASSSDRVHGYTF.

The chain has TRBV11-2 and TRBJ1-5; D is perhaps TRBD1 (6 bases). CDR3 length: 15 amino acids. V was shortened by 5 bases and J by 1 base, with 12 bases between the two germline ends. Germline loops: CDR1 SGHAT, CDR2 FQNNGV. CDR3 sequence (DNA): TGTGCCAGCAGCGGTTCAGGACAGAGCAATCAGCCCCAGCATTTT. This encodes CASSGSGQSNQPQHF.

V is TRBV6-6 and J is TRBJ2-7; D is undetermined. CDR1 is MNHNY and CDR2 is SVGAGI in the germline V gene (reference sequence). This CDR3 comprises 13 residues. Trimming removed 2 bases at V and 2 bases at J, with 7 bases between. CDR3 bases: TGTGCCAGCAGTTACGCAGTCGCCTACGAGCAGTACTTC. As protein: CASSYAVAYEQYF.

This clone was picked up one time. The chain has TRBV4-1 and TRBJ2-7, with a possible D match to TRBD2 (6 bases). The CDR3 covers 15 residues. Trimming stripped 1 base from V and 0 bases from J, with 10 bases between. The germline V gene has CDR1 MGHRA and CDR2 YSYEKL. CDR3 in DNA: TGCGCCAGCAGCCAAGGGGCGGGGAGCTCCTACGAGCAGTACTTC. Translating gives CASSQGAGSSYEQYF.